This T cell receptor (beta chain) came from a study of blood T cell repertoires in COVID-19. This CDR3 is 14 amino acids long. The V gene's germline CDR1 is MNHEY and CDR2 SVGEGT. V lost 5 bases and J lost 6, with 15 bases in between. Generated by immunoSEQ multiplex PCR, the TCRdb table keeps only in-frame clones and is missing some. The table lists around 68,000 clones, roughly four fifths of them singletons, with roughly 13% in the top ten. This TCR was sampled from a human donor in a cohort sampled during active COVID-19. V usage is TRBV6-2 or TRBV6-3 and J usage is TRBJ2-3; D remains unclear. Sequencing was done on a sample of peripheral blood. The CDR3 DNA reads TGTGCCAGCAGTCCGCGACTCTCAGCTGATACGCAGTATTTT. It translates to CASSPRLSADTQYF.